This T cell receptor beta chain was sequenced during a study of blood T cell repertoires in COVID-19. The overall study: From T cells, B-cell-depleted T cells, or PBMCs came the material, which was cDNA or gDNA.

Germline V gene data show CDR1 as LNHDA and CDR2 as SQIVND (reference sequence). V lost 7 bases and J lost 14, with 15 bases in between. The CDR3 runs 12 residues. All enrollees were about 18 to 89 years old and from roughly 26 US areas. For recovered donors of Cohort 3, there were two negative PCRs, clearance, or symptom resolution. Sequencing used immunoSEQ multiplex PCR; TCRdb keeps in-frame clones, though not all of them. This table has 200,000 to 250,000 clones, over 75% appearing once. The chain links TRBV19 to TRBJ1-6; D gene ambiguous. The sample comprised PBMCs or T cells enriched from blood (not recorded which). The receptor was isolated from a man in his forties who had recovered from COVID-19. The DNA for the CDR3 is TGTGCCAGTAATCAGGCAGAGTGGTCCCTCCACTTT. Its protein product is CASNQAEWSLHF.